The sequence of this TCR beta chain was determined in a study of CD8+CD57+ T cells in acquired aplastic anemia. Study at large: Sorted CD4+ and CD8+ cells yielded DNA averaging approximately 3 ug.

Remarks on this clonotype: What it binds is not known.

The study profiled TCR beta VDJ and CDR3 using genomic DNA as template. One entry per CDR3 protein, called by TCRdb with MiXCR from the reads. The sample lists about 160,000 distinct CDR3 sequences, around half occurring once. Broader study findings: Patients shared 25 to 35 CD8+ CDR3 sequences with controls.

In patients chosen for sequencing, flow cytometry had shown CD8+CD57+ cell expansion. All participating patients were living with severe acquired aplastic anemia. The sample was sorted CD4+, CD8+, or CD8+CD57+ T cells (not recorded which) from PBMCs. The clonotype originates from a human donor with aplastic anemia.

This CDR3 is CASSSSGSSSTQYF. In DNA, the CDR3 is TGTGCCAGCAGCTCTAGCGGGAGTTCCTCTACGCAGTATTTT. The rearrangement joins TRBV7-2 to TRBJ2-3; TRBD2 aligns across 10 bases. CDR1 is SGHTA and CDR2 is FQGNSA in the germline V gene. CDR3 length: 14 amino acids. The junction had 6 bases not matched to a gene; V was cut back by 4 bases and J by 8 bases.